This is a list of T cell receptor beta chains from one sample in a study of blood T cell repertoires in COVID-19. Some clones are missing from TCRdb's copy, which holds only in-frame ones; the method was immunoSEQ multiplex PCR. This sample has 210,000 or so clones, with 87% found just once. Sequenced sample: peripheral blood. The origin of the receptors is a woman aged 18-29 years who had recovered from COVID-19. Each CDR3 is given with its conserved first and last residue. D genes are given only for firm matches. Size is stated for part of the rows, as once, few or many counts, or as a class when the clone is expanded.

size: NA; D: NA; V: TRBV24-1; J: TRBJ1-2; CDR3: CATSDPRNYGYTF; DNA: TGTGCCACCAGTGATCCGCGAAACTATGGCTACACCTTC
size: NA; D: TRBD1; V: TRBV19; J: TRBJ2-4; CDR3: CASSWTGGQNIQYF; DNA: TGTGCCAGTAGTTGGACAGGGGGGCAAAACATTCAGTACTTC
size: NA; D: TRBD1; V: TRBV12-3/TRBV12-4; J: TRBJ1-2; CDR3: CASSLQGGFGYTF; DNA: TGTGCCAGCAGTTTACAGGGGGGCTTTGGCTACACCTTC
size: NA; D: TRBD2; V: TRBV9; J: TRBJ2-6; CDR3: CASSTSGTSGANVLTF; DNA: TGTGCCAGCAGCACTAGCGGAACCTCTGGGGCCAACGTCCTGACTTTC
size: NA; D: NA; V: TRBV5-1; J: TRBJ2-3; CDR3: CASSLPLSVGTDTQYF; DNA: TGCGCCAGCAGCCTCCCCCTAAGCGTGGGCACAGATACGCAGTATTTT
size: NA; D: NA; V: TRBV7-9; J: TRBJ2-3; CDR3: CASSLYALPGTDTQYF; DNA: TGTGCCAGCAGCTTATATGCCCTACCGGGAACAGATACGCAGTATTTT
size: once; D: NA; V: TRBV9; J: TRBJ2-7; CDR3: CASSASGYEQYF; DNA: TGTGCCAGCAGCGCTTCGGGGTACGAGCAGTACTTC
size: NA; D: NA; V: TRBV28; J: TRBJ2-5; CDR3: CASVQFETQYF; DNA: TGTGCCAGCGTCCAGTTCGAGACCCAGTACTTC
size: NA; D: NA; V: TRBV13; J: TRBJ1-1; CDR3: CASSLGGAGNTEAFF; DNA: TGTGCCAGCAGCTTAGGAGGGGCAGGGAACACTGAAGCTTTCTTT
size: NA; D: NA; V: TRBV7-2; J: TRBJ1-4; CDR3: CASSRWGGTNEKLFF; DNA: TGTGCCAGCAGTCGATGGGGGGGTACTAATGAAAAACTGTTTTTT
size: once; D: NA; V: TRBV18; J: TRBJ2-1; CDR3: CASSVLSGETWQFF; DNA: TGTGCCAGCTCTGTTCTTAGCGGAGAAACTTGGCAGTTCTTC
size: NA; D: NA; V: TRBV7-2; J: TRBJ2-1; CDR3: CASSPFLQTGYNEQFF; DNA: TGTGCCAGCAGCCCTTTCCTCCAGACTGGTTACAATGAGCAGTTCTTC
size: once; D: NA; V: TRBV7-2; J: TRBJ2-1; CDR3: CASSSGRGYNEQFF; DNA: TGTGCCAGCAGCTCCGGACGAGGGTACAATGAGCAGTTCTTC
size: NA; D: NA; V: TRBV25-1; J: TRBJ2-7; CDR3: CASSEPGDGYEQYF; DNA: TGTGCCAGCAGTGAACCGGGGGATGGCTACGAGCAGTACTTC
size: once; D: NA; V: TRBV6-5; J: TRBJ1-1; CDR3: CASGRTDFEAFF; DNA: TGTGCCAGCGGAAGGACAGACTTTGAAGCTTTCTTT
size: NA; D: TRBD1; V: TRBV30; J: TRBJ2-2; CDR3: CAWSEGGQGLNTGELFF; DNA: TGTGCCTGGAGTGAAGGGGGACAGGGGCTTAACACCGGGGAGCTGTTTTTT
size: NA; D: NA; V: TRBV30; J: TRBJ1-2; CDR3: CAFRPEGPRGYTF; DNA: TGTGCCTTCCGTCCGGAGGGGCCGCGAGGCTACACCTTC
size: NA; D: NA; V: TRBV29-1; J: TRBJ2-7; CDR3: CSVKGGSSYEQYF; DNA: TGCAGCGTTAAGGGGGGGAGCTCCTACGAGCAGTACTTC
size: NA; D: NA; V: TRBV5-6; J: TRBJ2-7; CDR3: CASSLGQLIRNEQYF; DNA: TGTGCCAGCAGCTTGGGACAGCTTATCCGCAACGAGCAGTACTTC
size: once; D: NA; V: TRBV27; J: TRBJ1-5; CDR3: CASSTTGYQPQHF; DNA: TGTGCCAGCAGTACCACAGGGTATCAGCCCCAGCATTTT
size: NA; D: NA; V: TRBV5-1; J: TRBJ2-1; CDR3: CASSLTDNEQFF; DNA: TGCGCCAGCAGCTTGACGGACAATGAGCAGTTCTTC
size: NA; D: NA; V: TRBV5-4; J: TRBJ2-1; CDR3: CASSSSVTPAYNEQFF; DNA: TGTGCCAGCAGCTCCTCCGTGACTCCCGCTTACAATGAGCAGTTCTTC
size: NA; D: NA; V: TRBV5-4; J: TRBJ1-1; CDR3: CASSLDRGKTEAFF; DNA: TGTGCCAGCAGCTTGGACCGGGGAAAAACTGAAGCTTTCTTT
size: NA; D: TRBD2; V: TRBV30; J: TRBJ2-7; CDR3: CAWSVSGSSYEQYF; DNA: TGTGCCTGGAGTGTAAGCGGGAGCTCCTACGAGCAGTACTTC
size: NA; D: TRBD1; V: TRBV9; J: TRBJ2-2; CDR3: CASSVGGGQYTGELFF; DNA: TGTGCCAGCAGCGTAGGAGGGGGACAGTACACCGGGGAGCTGTTTTTT
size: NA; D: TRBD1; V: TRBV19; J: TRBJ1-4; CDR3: CASRPLSAATGGYEKLFF; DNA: TGTGCCAGTAGACCCCTCTCGGCCGCGACAGGGGGCTATGAAAAACTGTTTTTT